Listed below are T cell receptor beta chains from one sample, sequenced in a study of T cell therapy after organ transplantation. Assay: immunoSEQ multiplex PCR; the TCRdb copy retains only in-frame clones and omits some. The profile covers about 20,000 clones, with roughly 84% appearing a single time and around a third taken by the ten largest. What these receptors recognize is not known. The source was CD8+ T cells from blood, collected after autologous CMV-specific T cell therapy. The receptors were gathered from a human patient who had received a solid organ transplant and had CMV disease. The graft donor may be the source of some T cells. The CDR3 runs from the conserved cysteine through the conserved F or W. Each record gives: D gene, J gene, clone size, V gene, CDR3 length, CDR3 DNA, CDR3 protein. D genes are given only for firm matches. Size values are once, few and many counts, or a class for expanded clones, and some rows have none.

d_call: TRBD2
j_call: TRBJ2-7
clone_size: NA
v_call: TRBV4-3
cdr3_length: 13
cdr3_nt: TGCGCCAGCAGCCAAGGGACTAGCTACGAGCAGTACTTC
cdr3_aa: CASSQGTSYEQYF

d_call: NA
j_call: TRBJ2-4
clone_size: NA
v_call: TRBV2
cdr3_length: 14
cdr3_nt: TGTGCCAGCCTATTCCAGGGTGGCAAAAACATTCAGTACTTC
cdr3_aa: CASLFQGGKNIQYF

d_call: NA
j_call: TRBJ1-3
clone_size: once
v_call: TRBV9
cdr3_length: 18
cdr3_nt: TGTGCCAGCAGCGCCCTACTCTGGGGGACCACGGCAGGAAACACCATATATTTT
cdr3_aa: CASSALLWGTTAGNTIYF

d_call: NA
j_call: TRBJ2-7
clone_size: NA
v_call: TRBV5-6
cdr3_length: 14
cdr3_nt: TGTGCCAGCACCTCAGGGGTGGGCTACTACGAGCAGTACTTC
cdr3_aa: CASTSGVGYYEQYF

d_call: NA
j_call: TRBJ1-5
clone_size: NA
v_call: TRBV27
cdr3_length: 16
cdr3_nt: TGTGCCAGCAGTTTATCCAATTGGGACCTCAATCAGCCCCAGCATTTT
cdr3_aa: CASSLSNWDLNQPQHF

d_call: NA
j_call: TRBJ1-1
clone_size: NA
v_call: TRBV29-1
cdr3_length: 13
cdr3_nt: TGCAGCGTTGTATACGGGCTGAAGACTGAAGCTTTCTTT
cdr3_aa: CSVVYGLKTEAFF

d_call: NA
j_call: TRBJ2-7
clone_size: NA
v_call: TRBV5-6
cdr3_length: 14
cdr3_nt: TGTGCCAGCAGCTTGGCCTGGGGTACCTACGAGCAGTACTTC
cdr3_aa: CASSLAWGTYEQYF

d_call: TRBD1
j_call: TRBJ2-3
clone_size: NA
v_call: TRBV27
cdr3_length: 16
cdr3_nt: TGTGCCAGCAGTCCGCGGACAGGGAACCTGGCAGATACGCAGTATTTT
cdr3_aa: CASSPRTGNLADTQYF

d_call: NA
j_call: TRBJ2-7
clone_size: few
v_call: TRBV28
cdr3_length: 13
cdr3_nt: TGTGCCAGCAGCTCGGACAGCTACTACGAGCAGTACTTC
cdr3_aa: CASSSDSYYEQYF

d_call: NA
j_call: TRBJ1-3
clone_size: NA
v_call: TRBV6-5
cdr3_length: 15
cdr3_nt: TGTGCCAGCAGTTACGCACAGGGATCTGGAAACACCATATATTTT
cdr3_aa: CASSYAQGSGNTIYF

d_call: NA
j_call: TRBJ2-5
clone_size: NA
v_call: TRBV5-1
cdr3_length: 17
cdr3_nt: TGCGCCAGCAGCGACTCGGAAGGGGGAGAGGTTTTGGAGACCCAGTACTTC
cdr3_aa: CASSDSEGGEVLETQYF

d_call: NA
j_call: TRBJ2-7
clone_size: NA
v_call: TRBV6-5
cdr3_length: 14
cdr3_nt: TGTGCCAGCAGTGTAATAAGCGCTTTGGACGAGCAGTACTTC
cdr3_aa: CASSVISALDEQYF

d_call: NA
j_call: TRBJ2-7
clone_size: NA
v_call: TRBV5-1
cdr3_length: 14
cdr3_nt: TGCGCCAGCAGCTCTGGGCCGAAATGGGGCGAGCAGTACTTC
cdr3_aa: CASSSGPKWGEQYF

d_call: NA
j_call: TRBJ1-2
clone_size: NA
v_call: TRBV9
cdr3_length: 13
cdr3_nt: TGTGCCAGCAGTGATCCAGGGGATGTGGGCTACACCTTC
cdr3_aa: CASSDPGDVGYTF

d_call: NA
j_call: TRBJ1-5
clone_size: NA
v_call: TRBV5-6
cdr3_length: 15
cdr3_nt: TGTGCCAGCAGCTTGGGGCAGTATAGCAATCAGCCCCAGCATTTT
cdr3_aa: CASSLGQYSNQPQHF

d_call: NA
j_call: TRBJ1-2
clone_size: NA
v_call: TRBV28
cdr3_length: 15
cdr3_nt: TGTGCCAGCAGGGAAAGAACAGGAATTAACTATGGCTACACCTTC
cdr3_aa: CASRERTGINYGYTF

d_call: NA
j_call: TRBJ2-1
clone_size: NA
v_call: TRBV9
cdr3_length: 13
cdr3_nt: TGTGCCAGCAGCCCAAACGGACCTCTTTCGCTGTTCTTC
cdr3_aa: CASSPNGPLSLFF

d_call: NA
j_call: TRBJ2-7
clone_size: few
v_call: TRBV6-8
cdr3_length: 14
cdr3_nt: TGTGCCAGCAGCTACGGGGCTTACTCCTACGAGCAGTACTTC
cdr3_aa: CASSYGAYSYEQYF

d_call: TRBD2
j_call: TRBJ2-1
clone_size: NA
v_call: TRBV7-3
cdr3_length: 14
cdr3_nt: TGTGCCAGCAGCTTAGGGCGGGGGGCCCGCGAGCAGTTCTTC
cdr3_aa: CASSLGRGAREQFF

d_call: NA
j_call: TRBJ2-5
clone_size: NA
v_call: TRBV15
cdr3_length: 13
cdr3_nt: TGTGCCACCAGTCAAGACCGGCGGGAGACCCAGTACTTC
cdr3_aa: CATSQDRRETQYF

d_call: NA
j_call: TRBJ2-7
clone_size: NA
v_call: TRBV10-3
cdr3_length: 16
cdr3_nt: TGTGCCATCAGTGAGTCGCAAGCGGGGACAAGCCACGAGCAGTACTTC
cdr3_aa: CAISESQAGTSHEQYF

d_call: NA
j_call: TRBJ2-3
clone_size: NA
v_call: TRBV5-1
cdr3_length: 15
cdr3_nt: TGCGCCAGCAGCTTGGAGGGCGGATTCACAGATACGCAGTATTTT
cdr3_aa: CASSLEGGFTDTQYF

d_call: NA
j_call: TRBJ2-5
clone_size: NA
v_call: TRBV28
cdr3_length: 13
cdr3_nt: TGTGCCAGCGTTTCAGCGGCTGTGATGGCCCAGTACTTC
cdr3_aa: CASVSAAVMAQYF